Each of the 13 T cell receptor beta chains below was sequenced from the same sample in a study of T cell clusters in autoimmune cytopenias. TRB was amplified from 250 ng of peripheral blood genomic DNA per sample. TRB was amplified by touch-down multiplex PCR, primer pools A and B combined. TCRdb re-analyzed the multiplex PCR reads; it lists each CDR3 protein once, without DNA. With 3,000 to 4,000 distinct CDR3 sequences in the sample, the ten largest clones hold approximately 3.5%. Sequenced material: peripheral blood. The receptors were sampled from a human donor with an autoimmune cytopenia or autoimmune hepatitis (not recorded which).

The V and J genes are TRBV6-5 and TRBJ2-5; the TCRdb call, TRBD2, lacks DNA for checking. CDR1 is MNHEY, CDR2 SVGAGI, per germline. The CDR3 contains 15 residues. The CDR3 loop is CASSLSTKAGTTQYF.

The chain couples TRBV20-1 to TRBJ1-4; TCRdb proposes TRBD1, but this gene call is untestable without DNA. There are 13 residues in the CDR3. In germline, CDR1 is DFQATT, CDR2 SNEGSKA (reference sequence). The CDR3 is CSALDRAGEKLFF.

V usage is TRBV20-1 and J usage is TRBJ1-2; absent DNA, TCRdb's TRBD1 call cannot be checked. CDR1 is DFQATT, CDR2 SNEGSKA, per germline (reference sequence). The CDR3 runs to 13 residues. This CDR3 reads CSAPEVGRGGYTF.

This clonotype registers medium-sized by frequency. The gene calls are TRBV20-1 and TRBJ2-1. CDR1 and CDR2 (germline): DFQATT, SNEGSKA (reference sequence). The length of the CDR3 is 16 residues. CDR3 amino acids: CSAETSATRLGNEQFF.

This clonotype is identified as medium-sized from frequency. V usage is TRBV5-1 and J usage is TRBJ1-2; TCRdb's D call of TRBD1 is untestable without DNA. CDR1 SGHRS and CDR2 YFSETQ come from the germline V gene. CDR3 length: 15 residues. The CDR3 is CASSLGWTGSYGYTF.

This clonotype is deemed medium-sized by its frequency. This sequence joins TRBV12-3 or TRBV12-4 and TRBJ1-6; the TCRdb D gene call, TRBD1, has no DNA to confirm it. The CDR3 is 14 amino acids. CDR3: CASRMTGQDSPLHF.

Its frequency marks this clonotype as medium-sized. This sequence joins TRBV20-1 and TRBJ2-1; there is no DNA to check the TCRdb D call of TRBD2. Germline V gene data show CDR1 as DFQATT and CDR2 as SNEGSKA (reference sequence). The length of the CDR3 is 14 residues. CDR3 sequence reads: CSARGLAGANEQFF.

This chain connects TRBV28 to TRBJ1-4; TCRdb names TRBD1, which stays unverified in the absence of DNA. Germline loops: CDR1 MDHEN, CDR2 SYDVKM. This CDR3 has 15 amino acids. The chain's CDR3 is CASSPGGRTNEKLFF.

The chain links TRBV7-9 to TRBJ2-2; TCRdb names TRBD2, which stays unverified in the absence of DNA. Germline values: CDR1 SEHNR, CDR2 FQNEAQ (reference sequence). The CDR3 is made up of 17 amino acids. CDR3 sequence reads: CASSPGTSGRDTGELFF.

This clonotype is identified as medium-sized from frequency. The V and J genes are TRBV20-1 and TRBJ2-1; TCRdb indicates TRBD2, and absent DNA this call remains unverified. CDR1 is DFQATT and CDR2 is SNEGSKA in the germline V gene (reference sequence). This CDR3 has 16 amino acids. CDR3 in amino acids: CSAYSTSGGAYNEQFF.

Its frequency marks this clonotype as medium-sized. The rearrangement links TRBV12-3 or TRBV12-4 to TRBJ2-1; TCRdb indicates TRBD1, and absent DNA this call remains unverified. The CDR3 runs to 12 residues. The CDR3 sequence: CASGGPYNEQFF.

This clonotype is identified as medium-sized (0.01 to 0.1%) from frequency. The chain employs TRBV5-4 and TRBJ2-3; TCRdb designates TRBD2, a call that cannot be tested without DNA. The CDR3 totals 17 residues. CDR1 and CDR2 (germline): SGHNT, YYREEE (reference sequence). The chain's CDR3 is CATTKGGRSSGGDTQYF.

This clonotype is deemed medium-sized (0.01 to 0.1%) by its frequency. CDR3 amino acids: CASQGLASYEQYF. The rearrangement links TRBV5-1 to TRBJ2-7; TCRdb designates TRBD2, a call that cannot be tested without DNA. Germline V gives CDR1 SGHRS, CDR2 YFSETQ. The CDR3 spans 13 residues.